The present TCR beta chain was sequenced within a study of blood T cell repertoires in COVID-19. Profiling relied on immunoSEQ multiplex PCR, and the TCRdb table lists in-frame clones only, not all of them. The repertoire holds approximately 170,000 clones, with around four fifths as singletons. The CDR3 totals 13 residues. Germline V gene lookup returns CDR1 SGDLS and CDR2 YYNGEE. Between the trimmed V and J ends, which lost 3 bases and 7 bases, there was a span of 10 bases. The rearrangement uses TRBV9 and TRBJ2-2; D is unresolved. Material: PBMCs or T cells enriched from blood (not recorded which). The clonotype comes from a woman aged 50 to 60 who had recovered from COVID-19. The CDR3 is CASSAEDNGELFF. The DNA of the CDR3 is TGTGCCAGCAGCGCCGAGGATAACGGGGAGCTGTTTTTT.